These T cell receptor beta chains were read from a single sample in a study of shared clonotypes between healthy human individuals. Using immunoSEQ multiplex PCR, the repertoire was profiled, and TCRdb retains in-frame clones only, with some absent. The sample records about 490,000 clones, approximately 78% being singletons. The specimen was PBMCs. Receptor source: a woman between 35 and 50 years old in good health. Some clones in this sample may be carry-over from other donors' samples. Each CDR3 is given with its conserved first and last residue. A D gene is named only where the DNA matches it firmly. Not all rows give a size; the values are once, few, many and, for expanded clones, a class.

V gene: TRBV6-1; D gene: TRBD2; J gene: TRBJ2-7; clone size: .; CDR3 DNA: TGTGCCAGCAGTGAATGGCCCTCGGGACTAGCGGGAGGGCGGGTCTACGAGCAGTACTTC; CDR3 protein: CASSEWPSGLAGGRVYEQYF
V gene: TRBV11-3; D gene: .; J gene: TRBJ2-1; clone size: .; CDR3 DNA: TGTGCCAGCAGCCCTCAGCGGTTCAATGAGCAGTTCTTC; CDR3 protein: CASSPQRFNEQFF
V gene: TRBV7-9; D gene: TRBD2; J gene: TRBJ2-7; clone size: .; CDR3 DNA: TGTGCCAGCAGCCCCCCAGAGGGACTAGCGACCTACGAGCAGTACTTC; CDR3 protein: CASSPPEGLATYEQYF
V gene: TRBV29-1; D gene: TRBD1; J gene: TRBJ1-3; clone size: .; CDR3 DNA: TGCAGCGTTGGTGGGACAGGAGCTGGAAACACCATATATTTT; CDR3 protein: CSVGGTGAGNTIYF
V gene: TRBV7-9; D gene: .; J gene: TRBJ2-7; clone size: few; CDR3 DNA: TGTGCCAGCAGCTTAGTGTCTTGGCGGGACTCCTACGAGCAGTACTTC; CDR3 protein: CASSLVSWRDSYEQYF
V gene: TRBV19; D gene: TRBD2; J gene: TRBJ2-1; clone size: .; CDR3 DNA: TGTGCCAGTAGTGGCAGGACTAGCGGGAGTGGGAGCTCCTACAATGAGCAGTTCTTC; CDR3 protein: CASSGRTSGSGSSYNEQFF
V gene: TRBV11-2; D gene: TRBD2; J gene: TRBJ2-3; clone size: .; CDR3 DNA: TGTGCCAGCAGCTCGTACCTAGCGGGCACAGATACGCAGTATTTT; CDR3 protein: CASSSYLAGTDTQYF
V gene: TRBV29-1; D gene: .; J gene: TRBJ2-5; clone size: .; CDR3 DNA: TGCAGCGTTATTCCAAGTCAAGAGACCCAGTACTTC; CDR3 protein: CSVIPSQETQYF
V gene: TRBV13; D gene: .; J gene: TRBJ2-6; clone size: .; CDR3 DNA: TGTGCCAGCGAAAGTTATGGGGCCAACGTCCTGACTTTC; CDR3 protein: CASESYGANVLTF
V gene: TRBV19; D gene: .; J gene: TRBJ1-5; clone size: medium-sized; CDR3 DNA: TGTGCCAGTAGTATAGGAACAGACTCTTTGGGCAATCAGCCCCAGCATTTT; CDR3 protein: CASSIGTDSLGNQPQHF
V gene: TRBV5-1; D gene: TRBD2; J gene: TRBJ2-7; clone size: .; CDR3 DNA: TGCGCCAGCAGCTTAGGGGAGGGTCGGAATCTCTACGAGCAGTACTTC; CDR3 protein: CASSLGEGRNLYEQYF
V gene: TRBV27; D gene: TRBD2; J gene: TRBJ2-7; clone size: .; CDR3 DNA: TGTGCCAGCAGTCTGAGACGGACTAGCGGAACCAGCTCCTACGAGCAGTACTTC; CDR3 protein: CASSLRRTSGTSSYEQYF
V gene: TRBV30; D gene: .; J gene: TRBJ2-1; clone size: few; CDR3 DNA: TGTGCCTGGAGTGTGGTGGGGAACGACTACAATGAGCAGTTCTTC; CDR3 protein: CAWSVVGNDYNEQFF
V gene: TRBV30; D gene: .; J gene: TRBJ2-1; clone size: .; CDR3 DNA: TGTGCCTGGACCGCCCTGCACAATGAGCAGTTCTTC; CDR3 protein: CAWTALHNEQFF
V gene: TRBV7-2; D gene: .; J gene: TRBJ1-5; clone size: .; CDR3 DNA: TGTGCCAGCAGCTTAGAAGGGGATCAGCCCCAGCATTTT; CDR3 protein: CASSLEGDQPQHF
V gene: TRBV18; D gene: TRBD2; J gene: TRBJ2-7; clone size: .; CDR3 DNA: TGTGCCAGCTCACCCGGGACTAGCGGATCCTACGAGCAGTACTTC; CDR3 protein: CASSPGTSGSYEQYF
V gene: TRBV18; D gene: TRBD1; J gene: TRBJ1-4; clone size: .; CDR3 DNA: TGTGCCAGCTCACCAAGGCGAAGGACAGGGTGGGAAACTAATGAAAAACTGTTTTTT; CDR3 protein: CASSPRRRTGWETNEKLFF
V gene: TRBV9; D gene: TRBD1; J gene: TRBJ2-5; clone size: .; CDR3 DNA: TGTGCCAGCAGCGGGGGACAGGAAGAGACCCAGTACTTC; CDR3 protein: CASSGGQEETQYF
V gene: TRBV28; D gene: TRBD2; J gene: TRBJ2-7; clone size: .; CDR3 DNA: TGTGCCAGCCTGACCGCTAGCGGGTTTAGCTACGAGCAGTACTTC; CDR3 protein: CASLTASGFSYEQYF
V gene: TRBV2; D gene: .; J gene: TRBJ2-3; clone size: .; CDR3 DNA: TGTGCCAGCAGTCAGGGCCCTCGCTTCACAGATACGCAGTATTTT; CDR3 protein: CASSQGPRFTDTQYF
V gene: TRBV6-1; D gene: TRBD1; J gene: TRBJ2-7; clone size: .; CDR3 DNA: TGTGCCAGCTCCACGACAGGGGTCTCCTACGAGCAGTACTTC; CDR3 protein: CASSTTGVSYEQYF
V gene: TRBV2; D gene: .; J gene: TRBJ2-3; clone size: .; CDR3 DNA: TGTGCCAGCAGTACCGACAGGTTAGATACGCAGTATTTT; CDR3 protein: CASSTDRLDTQYF
V gene: TRBV5-1; D gene: .; J gene: TRBJ2-5; clone size: .; CDR3 DNA: TGCGCCAGCAGCTTGGGGGCACAGGCATCAGGGGAGACCCAGTACTTC; CDR3 protein: CASSLGAQASGETQYF
V gene: TRBV18; D gene: .; J gene: TRBJ1-1; clone size: .; CDR3 DNA: TGTGCCAGCTCTCCTACGACAGGACGAGCCACTGAAGCTTTCTTT; CDR3 protein: CASSPTTGRATEAFF
V gene: TRBV4-3; D gene: TRBD2; J gene: TRBJ2-1; clone size: .; CDR3 DNA: TGCGCCAGCAGCCGCTTTTGGGGGGGTTACAATGAGCAGTTCTTC; CDR3 protein: CASSRFWGGYNEQFF
V gene: TRBV7-2; D gene: TRBD2; J gene: TRBJ2-5; clone size: few; CDR3 DNA: TGTGCCAGCAGCCCGCCGACTAGCGGGAGGGCCGGCGGAGAGACCCAGTACTTC; CDR3 protein: CASSPPTSGRAGGETQYF
V gene: TRBV2; D gene: TRBD1; J gene: TRBJ1-4; clone size: .; CDR3 DNA: TGTGCCAGCAGTGTGGGGGGGACAGTAACTAATGAAAAACTGTTTTTT; CDR3 protein: CASSVGGTVTNEKLFF
V gene: TRBV2; D gene: .; J gene: TRBJ2-5; clone size: .; CDR3 DNA: TGTGCCAGCAGTGAGTACGAGACCCAGTACTTC; CDR3 protein: CASSEYETQYF
V gene: TRBV10-2; D gene: .; J gene: TRBJ2-7; clone size: many; CDR3 DNA: TGCGCCAGCTGGGAGCCGCCCCTCAGCTACGAGCAGTACTTC; CDR3 protein: CASWEPPLSYEQYF